This entry is about one T cell receptor beta chain. This CDR3 is 15 amino acids long. V was clipped by 7 bases and J by 6 bases; unmatched bases: 13. CDR1 and CDR2 (germline): MNHEY, SVGAGI. These data belong to a study of blood T cell repertoires in COVID-19. The method was immunoSEQ multiplex PCR; TCRdb's version includes in-frame clones alone and lacks a portion of them. The sample records about 210,000 clones, 84% being singletons. Sequencing was performed on peripheral blood. This receptor was obtained from a woman in her fifties or sixties with active or convalescent COVID-19. The chain employs TRBV6-5 and TRBJ2-3, with TRBD2 identical over 7 bases. The CDR3 is CASNPPGLQADTQYF. The CDR3 nucleotides are TGTGCCAGCAATCCTCCGGGACTACAGGCGGATACGCAGTATTTT.